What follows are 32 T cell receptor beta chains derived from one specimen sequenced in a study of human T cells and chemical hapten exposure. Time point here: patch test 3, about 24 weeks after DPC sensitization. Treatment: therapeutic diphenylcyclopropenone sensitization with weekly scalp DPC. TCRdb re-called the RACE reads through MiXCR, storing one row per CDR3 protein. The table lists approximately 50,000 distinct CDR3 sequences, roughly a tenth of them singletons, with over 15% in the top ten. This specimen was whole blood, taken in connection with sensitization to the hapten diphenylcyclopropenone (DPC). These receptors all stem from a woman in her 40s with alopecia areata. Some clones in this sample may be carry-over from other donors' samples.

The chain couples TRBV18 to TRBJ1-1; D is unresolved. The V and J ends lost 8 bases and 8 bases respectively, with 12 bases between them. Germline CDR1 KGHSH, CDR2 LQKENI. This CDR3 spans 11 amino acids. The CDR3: CASQYAQEAFF. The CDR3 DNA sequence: TGTGCCAGCCAGTATGCACAGGAAGCTTTCTTT.

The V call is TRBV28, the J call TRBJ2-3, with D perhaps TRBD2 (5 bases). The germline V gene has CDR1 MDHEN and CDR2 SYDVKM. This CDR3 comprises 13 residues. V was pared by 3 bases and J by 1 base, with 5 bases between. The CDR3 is CASSFSGTDTQYF. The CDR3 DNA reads TGTGCCAGCAGTTTTAGCGGCACAGATACGCAGTATTTT. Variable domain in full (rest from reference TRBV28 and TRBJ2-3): DVKVTQSSRYLVKRTGEKVFLECVQDMDHENMFWYRQDPGLGLRLIYFSYDVKMKEKGDIPEGYSVSREKKERFSLILESASTNQTSMYLCASSFSGTDTQYFGPGTRLTVL.

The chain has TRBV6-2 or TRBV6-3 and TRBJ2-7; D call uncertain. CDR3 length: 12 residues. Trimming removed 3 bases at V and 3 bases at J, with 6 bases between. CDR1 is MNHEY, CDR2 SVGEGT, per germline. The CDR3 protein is CASSYKGYEQYF. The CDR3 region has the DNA TGTGCCAGCAGTTATAAAGGCTACGAGCAGTACTTC.

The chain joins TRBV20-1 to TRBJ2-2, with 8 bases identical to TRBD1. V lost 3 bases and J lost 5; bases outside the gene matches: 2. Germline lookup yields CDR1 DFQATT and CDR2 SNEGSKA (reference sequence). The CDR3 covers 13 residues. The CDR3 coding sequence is TGCAGTGCTAGGGACAGGGTAACCGGGGAGCTGTTTTTT. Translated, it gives CSARDRVTGELFF.

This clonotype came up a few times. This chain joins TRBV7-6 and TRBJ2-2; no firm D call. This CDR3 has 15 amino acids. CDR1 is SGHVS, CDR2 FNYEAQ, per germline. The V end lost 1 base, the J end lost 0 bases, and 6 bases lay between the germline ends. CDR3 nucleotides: TGTGCCAGCAGCTTAGGCCTGGCGAACACCGGGGAGCTGTTTTTT. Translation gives CASSLGLANTGELFF.

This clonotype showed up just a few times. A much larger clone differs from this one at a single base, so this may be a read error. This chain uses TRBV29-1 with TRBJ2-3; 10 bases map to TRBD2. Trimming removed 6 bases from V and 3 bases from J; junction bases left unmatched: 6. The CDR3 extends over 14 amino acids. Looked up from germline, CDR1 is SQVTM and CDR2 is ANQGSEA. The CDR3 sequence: CSVVLAGVTDTQYF. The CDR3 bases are TGCAGCGTCGTTCTAGCGGGGGTGACAGATACGCAGTATTTT.

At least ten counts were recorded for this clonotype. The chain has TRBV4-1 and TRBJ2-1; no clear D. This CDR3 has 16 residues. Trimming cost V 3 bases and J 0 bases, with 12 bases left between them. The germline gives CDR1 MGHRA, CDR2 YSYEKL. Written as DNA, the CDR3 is TGCGCCAGCAGCCAGGTTAACATGGTCTCCTACAATGAGCAGTTCTTC. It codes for CASSQVNMVSYNEQFF.

This CDR3 reads CASSLLNSFNTEAFF. In DNA form, the CDR3 reads TGTGCCAGCAGTTTACTGAACAGTTTTAACACTGAAGCTTTCTTT. This chain links TRBV27 with TRBJ1-1; D gene ambiguous. V dropped 2 bases and J dropped 2 bases, with 12 bases sitting between them. The CDR3 extends over 15 amino acids. The germline CDR1 and CDR2 sequences are MNHEY and SMNVEV (reference sequence).

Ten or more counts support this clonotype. This CDR3 is CSVGLAGGQETQYF. The DNA for the CDR3 is TGCAGCGTCGGACTAGCGGGGGGACAAGAGACCCAGTACTTC. The chain joins TRBV29-1 to TRBJ2-5, with 14 bases matching TRBD2. From germline, CDR1 is SQVTM and CDR2 ANQGSEA. V dropped 6 bases and J dropped 2; count of bases not matched to a gene: 2. The length of the CDR3 is 14 residues.

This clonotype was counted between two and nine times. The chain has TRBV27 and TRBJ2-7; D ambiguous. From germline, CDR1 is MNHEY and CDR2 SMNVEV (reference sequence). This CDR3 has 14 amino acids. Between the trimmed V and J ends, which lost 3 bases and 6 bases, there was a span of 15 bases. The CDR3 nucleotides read TGTGCCAGCAGTTTTCTTTTTAGCTCGGGCGAGCAGTACTTC. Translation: CASSFLFSSGEQYF.

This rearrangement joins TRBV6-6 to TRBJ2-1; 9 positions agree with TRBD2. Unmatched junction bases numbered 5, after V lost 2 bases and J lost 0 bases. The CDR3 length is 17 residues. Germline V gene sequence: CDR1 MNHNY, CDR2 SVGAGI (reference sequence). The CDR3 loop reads CASSYGGGGASYNEQFF. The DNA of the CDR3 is TGTGCCAGCAGTTACGGCGGCGGGGGGGCCTCCTACAATGAGCAGTTCTTC.

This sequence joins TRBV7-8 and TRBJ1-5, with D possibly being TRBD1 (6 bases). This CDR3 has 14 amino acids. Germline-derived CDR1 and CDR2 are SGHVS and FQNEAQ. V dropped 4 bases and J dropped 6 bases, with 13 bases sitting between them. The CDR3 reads CASSSRGTGQPQHF. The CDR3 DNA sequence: TGTGCCAGCAGCTCCAGGGGAACGGGTCAGCCCCAGCATTTT.

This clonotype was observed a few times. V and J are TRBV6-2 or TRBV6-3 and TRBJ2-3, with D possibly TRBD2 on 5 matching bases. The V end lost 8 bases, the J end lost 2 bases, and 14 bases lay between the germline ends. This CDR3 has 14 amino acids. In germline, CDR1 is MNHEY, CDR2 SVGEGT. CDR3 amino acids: CASLDGGFTDTQYF. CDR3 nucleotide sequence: TGTGCCAGCCTGGACGGAGGATTCACAGATACGCAGTATTTT.

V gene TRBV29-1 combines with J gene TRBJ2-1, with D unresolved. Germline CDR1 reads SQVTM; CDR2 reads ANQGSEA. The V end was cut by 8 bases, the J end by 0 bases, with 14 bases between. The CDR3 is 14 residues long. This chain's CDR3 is CSPKFSRSYNEQFF. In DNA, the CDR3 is TGCAGCCCTAAATTTAGTCGCTCCTACAATGAGCAGTTCTTC.

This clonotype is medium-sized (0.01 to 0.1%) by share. CDR3 region: CASSGALRLGNNSPLHF. CDR3 sequence (DNA): TGTGCCAGCAGTGGGGCCTTAAGGCTGGGTAATAATTCACCCCTCCACTTT. This chain connects TRBV6-1 to TRBJ1-6; D not certain. The V gene lost 4 bases and the J gene lost 5 bases, with 18 bases spanning the gap. Germline assignment: CDR1 MNHNS and CDR2 SASEGT. The CDR3 runs to 17 residues.

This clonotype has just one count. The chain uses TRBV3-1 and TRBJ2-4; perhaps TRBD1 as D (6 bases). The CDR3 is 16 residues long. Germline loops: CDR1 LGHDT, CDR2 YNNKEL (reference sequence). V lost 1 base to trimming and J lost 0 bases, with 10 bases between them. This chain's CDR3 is CASSQVGTLAKNIQYF. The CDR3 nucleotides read TGTGCCAGCAGCCAAGTAGGGACACTAGCCAAAAACATTCAGTACTTC.

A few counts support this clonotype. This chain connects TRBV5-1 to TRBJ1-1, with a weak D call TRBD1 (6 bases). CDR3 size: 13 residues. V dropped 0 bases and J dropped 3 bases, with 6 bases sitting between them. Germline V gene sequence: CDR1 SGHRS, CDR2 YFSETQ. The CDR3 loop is CASSLDRDTEAFF. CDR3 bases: TGCGCCAGCAGCTTGGACAGGGACACTGAAGCTTTCTTT. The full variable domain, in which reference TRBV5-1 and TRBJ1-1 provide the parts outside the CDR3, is KAGVTQTPRYLIKTRGQQVTLSCSPISGHRSVSWYQQTPGQGLQFLFEYFSETQRNKGNFPGRFSGRQFSNSRSEMNVSTLELGDSALYLCASSLDRDTEAFFGQGTRLTVV.

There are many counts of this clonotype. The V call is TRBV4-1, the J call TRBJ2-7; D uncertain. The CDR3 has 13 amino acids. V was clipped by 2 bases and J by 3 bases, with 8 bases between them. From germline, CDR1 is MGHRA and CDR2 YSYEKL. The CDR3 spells CASSQLINYEQYF. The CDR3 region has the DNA TGCGCCAGCAGCCAATTAATCAACTACGAGCAGTACTTC.

Here the CDR3 reads CASSQGAENTEAFF. The DNA for the CDR3 is TGTGCCAGCAGTCAGGGGGCGGAAAACACTGAAGCTTTCTTT. The V gene is TRBV6-4, the J gene TRBJ1-1; 8 bases match TRBD1. The length of the CDR3 is 14 residues. Germline values: CDR1 MRHNA, CDR2 SNTAGT. Unmatched junction bases numbered 4, after V lost 5 bases and J lost 2 bases.

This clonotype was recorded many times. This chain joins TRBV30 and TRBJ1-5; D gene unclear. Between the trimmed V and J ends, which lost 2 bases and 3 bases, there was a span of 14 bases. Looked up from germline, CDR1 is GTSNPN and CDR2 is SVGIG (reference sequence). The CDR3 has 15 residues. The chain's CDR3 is CAWSKGGPINQPQHF. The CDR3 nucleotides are TGTGCCTGGAGTAAAGGAGGTCCCATCAATCAGCCCCAGCATTTT.

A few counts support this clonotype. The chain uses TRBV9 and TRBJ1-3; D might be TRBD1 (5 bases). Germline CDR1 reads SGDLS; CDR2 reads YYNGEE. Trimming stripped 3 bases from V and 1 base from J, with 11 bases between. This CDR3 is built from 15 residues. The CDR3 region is CASSDDSSSGNTIYF. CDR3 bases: TGTGCCAGCAGCGATGACAGTTCTTCTGGAAACACCATATATTTT. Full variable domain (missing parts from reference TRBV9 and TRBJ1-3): DSGVTQTPKHLITATGQRVTLRCSPRSGDLSVYWYQQSLDQGLQFLIQYYNGEERAKGNILERFSAQQFPDLHSELNLSSLELGDSALYFCASSDDSSSGNTIYFGEGSWLTVV.

CDR3 sequence (DNA): TGTGCCAGCGGGTCTACCGGAGATACGCAGTATTTT. It yields the protein CASGSTGDTQYF. The chain uses TRBV6-5 and TRBJ2-3; D ambiguous. The V and J ends lost 8 bases and 5 bases respectively, with 11 bases between them. The germline V gene encodes CDR1 MNHEY and CDR2 SVGAGI. The CDR3 sequence is 12 residues long.

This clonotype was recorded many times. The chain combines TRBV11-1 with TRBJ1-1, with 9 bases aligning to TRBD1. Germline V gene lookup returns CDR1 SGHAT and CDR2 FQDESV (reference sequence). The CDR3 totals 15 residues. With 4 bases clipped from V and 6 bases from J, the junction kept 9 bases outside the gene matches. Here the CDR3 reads CASSSLRTGVAEAFF. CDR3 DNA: TGTGCCAGCAGCTCCCTGAGGACAGGGGTCGCTGAAGCTTTCTTT.

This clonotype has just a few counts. CDR3 nucleotides: TGTGCCAGCAGTCCAGAGGCGGGGCGCGGTGAAGCTTTCTTT. Its protein is CASSPEAGRGEAFF. This chain uses TRBV12-3 or TRBV12-4 with TRBJ1-1; the D gene is possibly TRBD1 (5 bases). V lost 5 bases and J lost 7, with 17 bases in between. The CDR3 is 14 amino acids.

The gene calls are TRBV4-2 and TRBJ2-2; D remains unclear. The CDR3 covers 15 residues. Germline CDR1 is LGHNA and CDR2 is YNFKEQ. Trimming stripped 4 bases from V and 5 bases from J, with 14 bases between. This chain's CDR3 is CASSLVRQDTGELFF. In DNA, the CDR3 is TGTGCCAGCAGCCTCGTCAGGCAGGATACCGGGGAGCTGTTTTTT.

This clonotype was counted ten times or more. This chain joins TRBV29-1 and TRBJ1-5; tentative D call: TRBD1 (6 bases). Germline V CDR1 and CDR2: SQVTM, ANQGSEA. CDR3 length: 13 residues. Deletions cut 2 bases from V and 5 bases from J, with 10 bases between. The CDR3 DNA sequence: TGCAGCGTTGAACAGGGGACGGATCAGCCCCAGCATTTT. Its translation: CSVEQGTDQPQHF.

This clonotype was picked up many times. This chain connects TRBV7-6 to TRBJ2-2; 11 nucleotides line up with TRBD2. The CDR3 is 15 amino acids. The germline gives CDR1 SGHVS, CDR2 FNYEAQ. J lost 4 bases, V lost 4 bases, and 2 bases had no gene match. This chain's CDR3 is CASSSTSGGTGELFF. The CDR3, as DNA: TGTGCCAGCAGCTCCACTAGCGGGGGCACCGGGGAGCTGTTTTTT.

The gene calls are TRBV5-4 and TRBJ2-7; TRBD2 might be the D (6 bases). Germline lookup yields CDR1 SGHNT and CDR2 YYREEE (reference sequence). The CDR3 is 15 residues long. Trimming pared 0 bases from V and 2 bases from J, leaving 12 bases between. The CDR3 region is CASSLAGTVTYEQYF. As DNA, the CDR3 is TGTGCCAGCAGCTTGGCCGGGACTGTAACCTACGAGCAGTACTTC.

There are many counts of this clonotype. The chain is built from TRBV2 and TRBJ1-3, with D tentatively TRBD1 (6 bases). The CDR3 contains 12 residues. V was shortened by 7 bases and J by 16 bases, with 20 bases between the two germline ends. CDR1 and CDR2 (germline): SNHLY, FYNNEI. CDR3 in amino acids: CASTLKGDVPYF. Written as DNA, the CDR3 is TGTGCCAGCACGCTTAAGGGGGACGTGCCGTATTTT.

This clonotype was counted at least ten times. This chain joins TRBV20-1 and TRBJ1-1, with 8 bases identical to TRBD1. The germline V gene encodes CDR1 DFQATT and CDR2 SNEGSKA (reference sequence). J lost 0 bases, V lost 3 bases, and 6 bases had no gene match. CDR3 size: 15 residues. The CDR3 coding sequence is TGCAGTGCTAGTCCAACAGGGGGAATGAACACTGAAGCTTTCTTT. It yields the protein CSASPTGGMNTEAFF.

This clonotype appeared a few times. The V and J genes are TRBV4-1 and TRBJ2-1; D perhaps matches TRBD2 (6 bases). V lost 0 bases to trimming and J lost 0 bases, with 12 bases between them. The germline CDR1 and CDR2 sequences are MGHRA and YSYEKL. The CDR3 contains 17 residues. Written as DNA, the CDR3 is TGCGCCAGCAGCCAAGATGGGACTGGCGCCTCCTACAATGAGCAGTTCTTC. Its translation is CASSQDGTGASYNEQFF.

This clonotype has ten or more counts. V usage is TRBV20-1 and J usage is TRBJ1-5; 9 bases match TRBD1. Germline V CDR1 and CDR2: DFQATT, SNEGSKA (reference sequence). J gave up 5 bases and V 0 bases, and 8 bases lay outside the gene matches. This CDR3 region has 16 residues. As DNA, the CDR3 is TGCAGTGCTAGAGATATGGGGGGACAGGGACATCAGCCCCAGCATTTT. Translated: CSARDMGGQGHQPQHF.